This entry lists 15 T cell receptor beta chains sequenced from one sample in a study of T cells in localized non-small cell lung cancer. The data were produced by immunoSEQ multiplex PCR, yet TCRdb's version contains in-frame clones alone and is incomplete. The sample carries about 26,000 clones, approximately 86% recorded once. This specimen consisted of peripheral blood, obtained before any cancer treatment. These receptors were taken from an older female donor with stage II squamous cell lung carcinoma.

In this sample, this clone turned up once. This chain connects TRBV18 to TRBJ1-5; 9 bases are a match to TRBD1. Germline V gene data show CDR1 as KGHSH and CDR2 as LQKENI. This CDR3 has 14 amino acids. V trimming: 6 bases; J trimming: 7 bases; junction bases outside the gene matches: 7. CDR3 in DNA: TGTGCCAGCTCCCCGGGACAGGGAGGGCAGCCCCAGCATTTT. Translation: CASSPGQGGQPQHF.

The rearrangement joins TRBV18 to TRBJ1-5, with D unclear. This CDR3 spans 15 amino acids. V shed 1 base and J shed 7 bases, with 14 bases lying between them. Germline V lookup: CDR1 KGHSH, CDR2 LQKENI. The CDR3 loop reads CASSPQGVGEQPQHF. CDR3 sequence (DNA): TGTGCCAGCTCACCACAGGGAGTCGGGGAACAGCCCCAGCATTTT.

This clone showed up just once. The V call is TRBV10-3, the J call TRBJ2-2, with 8 nucleotides matching TRBD2. The germline gives CDR1 ENHRY, CDR2 SYGVKD. The ends lost 4 bases at V and 1 base at J; junction bases unmatched: 5. The CDR3 is made up of 16 amino acids. In nucleotides, the CDR3 is TGTGCCATCAGTGTTGGTCTAGCGGGGAACACCGGGGAGCTGTTTTTT. Translated, it gives CAISVGLAGNTGELFF.

V and J are TRBV29-1 and TRBJ2-2, with D uncertain. V dropped 3 bases and J dropped 2 bases, with 7 bases sitting between them. The CDR3 covers 13 residues. CDR1 and CDR2 from the germline V gene are SQVTM and ANQGSEA. As DNA, the CDR3 is TGCAGCGTTGACGTGGGAAACACCGGGGAGCTGTTTTTT. Translated: CSVDVGNTGELFF.

This sequence joins TRBV6-6 and TRBJ1-1; TRBD1 agrees at 8 bases. This CDR3 contains 14 residues. V dropped 4 bases and J dropped 4; count of bases not matched to a gene: 5. The germline V gene has CDR1 MNHNY and CDR2 SVGAGI (reference sequence). CDR3 amino acids: CASSFDDRGTEAFF. Here the CDR3 DNA reads TGTGCCAGCAGTTTCGACGACAGGGGCACTGAAGCTTTCTTT.

The chain combines TRBV5-1 with TRBJ1-6; TRBD1 is a possible D gene (5 bases). CDR3 length: 13 residues. The germline V and J ends were trimmed by 3 bases and 13 bases, with 14 bases remaining between them. Germline CDR1 SGHRS, CDR2 YFSETQ. The CDR3 DNA reads TGCGCCAGCAGCTGGGACCTTACCCAGCCCCTCCACTTT. It is translated as CASSWDLTQPLHF.

The chain is built from TRBV28 and TRBJ1-3; possibly TRBD1 for D (5 bases). Germline CDR1 and CDR2: MDHEN and SYDVKM. Trimming took 7 bases from V and 4 from J, leaving 20 bases between them. The CDR3 totals 16 residues. The CDR3 region is CASTDGGRRAGNTIYF. In DNA form, the CDR3 reads TGTGCCAGCACCGACGGGGGTAGGAGGGCAGGAAACACCATATATTTT.

The chain uses TRBV5-5 and TRBJ1-2, with D possibly being TRBD1 (6 bases). The CDR3 is 13 residues long. Deletions cut 4 bases from V and 7 bases from J, with 14 bases between. Germline CDR1 is SGHKS and CDR2 is YYEKEE (reference sequence). DNA of the CDR3: TGTGCCAGCAGCACGAGTACAGGGTCTGGCTACACCTTC. Protein product: CASSTSTGSGYTF.

CDR3 residues: CASSVTSGSGELFF. Here the CDR3 DNA reads TGTGCCAGCAGTGTGACTAGCGGGAGCGGGGAGCTGTTTTTT. The gene calls are TRBV6-1 and TRBJ2-2, with 12 positions matching TRBD2. Germline V lookup: CDR1 MNHNS, CDR2 SASEGT. V gave up 4 bases and J gave up 7 bases; unmatched junction bases: 1. This CDR3 is 14 amino acids long.

This chain uses TRBV19 with TRBJ1-1; no clear D. CDR1 is LNHDA and CDR2 is SQIVND in the germline V gene (reference sequence). Trimming removed 10 bases at V and 7 bases at J, with 19 bases between. CDR3 length: 13 amino acids. Written as DNA, the CDR3 is TGTGCCATGAGAGTAGGAGAAAGTGGTGAAGCTTTCTTT. Translated, it gives CAMRVGESGEAFF. The full variable domain, its missing parts supplied by reference TRBV19 and TRBJ1-1, is DGGITQSPKYLFRKEGQNVTLSCEQNLNHDAMYWYRQDPGQGLRLIYYSQIVNDFQKGDIAEGYSVSREKKESFPLTVTSAQKNPTAFYLCAMRVGESGEAFFGQGTRLTVV.

The rearrangement links TRBV7-8 to TRBJ2-2, with 9 bases fitting TRBD2. CDR3 length: 15 amino acids. Germline loops: CDR1 SGHVS, CDR2 FQNEAQ. V gave up 5 bases and J gave up 3 bases; unmatched junction bases: 4. In DNA form, the CDR3 reads TGTGCCAGCAGCCAAGCGGGGGGTTACACCGGGGAGCTGTTTTTT. The encoded protein is CASSQAGGYTGELFF.

The chain recombines TRBV7-2 with TRBJ1-5, with D tentatively TRBD1 (6 bases). V lost 4 bases and J 11 bases, leaving 18 bases between the germline ends. The CDR3 loop spans 14 amino acids. Germline values: CDR1 SGHTA, CDR2 FQGNSA. The CDR3 loop is CASSSLTGHEAQHF. CDR3 DNA: TGTGCCAGCAGCTCGCTCACAGGGCACGAGGCCCAGCATTTT.

In the case of this clone: A much larger clone differs from this one at a single base, so this may be a read error. V is TRBV29-1 and J is TRBJ1-1; D unclear. The CDR3 is 14 residues long. Germline CDR1 reads SQVTM; CDR2 reads ANQGSEA. Trimming pared 7 bases from V and 3 bases from J, leaving 18 bases between. The DNA of the CDR3 is TGCAGCGCAACGATAGGGTTGGCATACACTGAAGCTTTCTTT. Translating gives CSATIGLAYTEAFF.

To note about this clone: The junction and the germline gene differ at one end; a read error may be behind it. Other DNA sequences of this sample code for an identical CDR3. V gene TRBV2 combines with J gene TRBJ2-1; perhaps TRBD2 as D (6 bases). This CDR3 region has 15 residues. Germline assignment: CDR1 SNHLY and CDR2 FYNNEI. The CDR3 sequence: CASKEEGLFITEQFF. The DNA of the CDR3 is TGTGCCAGCAAGGAGGAGGGACTTTTTATTACGGAGCAATTCTTC.

The CDR3 spells CASSPGPSGGNQPQHF. The CDR3 nucleotides are TGTGCCAGCAGCCCGGGCCCGTCAGGGGGCAATCAGCCCCAGCATTTT. The rearrangement joins TRBV9 to TRBJ1-5, with a possible D match to TRBD1 (6 bases). This CDR3 region has 16 residues. V lost 4 bases and J lost 2, with 16 bases in between. Germline V gene lookup returns CDR1 SGDLS and CDR2 YYNGEE.